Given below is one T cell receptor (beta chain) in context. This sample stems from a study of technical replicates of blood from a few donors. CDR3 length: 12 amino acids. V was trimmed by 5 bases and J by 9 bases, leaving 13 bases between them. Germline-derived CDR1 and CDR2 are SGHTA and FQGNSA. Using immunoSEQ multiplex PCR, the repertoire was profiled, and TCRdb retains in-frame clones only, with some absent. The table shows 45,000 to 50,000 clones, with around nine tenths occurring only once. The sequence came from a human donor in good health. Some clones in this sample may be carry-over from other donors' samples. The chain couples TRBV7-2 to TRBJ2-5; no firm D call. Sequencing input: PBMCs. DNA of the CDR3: TGTGCCAGCAGCCCCTCCCCCTCGGCCCAGTACTTC. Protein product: CASSPSPSAQYF. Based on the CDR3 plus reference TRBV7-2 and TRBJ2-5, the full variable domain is GAGVSQSPSNKVTEKGKDVELRCDPISGHTALYWYRQSLGQGLEFLIYFQGNSAPDKSGLPSDRFSAERTGGSVSTLTIQRTQQEDSAVYLCASSPSPSAQYFGPGTRLLVL.